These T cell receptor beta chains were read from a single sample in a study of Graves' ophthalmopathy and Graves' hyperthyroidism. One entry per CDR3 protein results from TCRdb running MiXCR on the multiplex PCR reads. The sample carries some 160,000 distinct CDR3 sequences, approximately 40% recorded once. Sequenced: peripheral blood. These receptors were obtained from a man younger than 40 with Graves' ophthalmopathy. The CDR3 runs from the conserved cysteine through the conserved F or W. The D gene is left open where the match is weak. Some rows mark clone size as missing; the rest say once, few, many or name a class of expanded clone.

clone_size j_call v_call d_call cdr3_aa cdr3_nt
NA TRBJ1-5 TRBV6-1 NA CASSAWTDSNQPQHF TGTGCCAGCAGCGCATGGACAGATAGCAATCAGCCCCAGCATTTT
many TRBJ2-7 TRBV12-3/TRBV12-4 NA CASSRGGYLYEQYF TGTGCCAGCAGCCGAGGGGGATATCTCTACGAGCAGTACTTC
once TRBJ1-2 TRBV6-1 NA CASSEGEGTGYTF TGTGCCAGCAGTGAAGGAGAGGGGACTGGCTACACCTTC
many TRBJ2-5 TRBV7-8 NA CASSYQGGTGRETQYF TGTGCCAGCAGCTACCAGGGGGGGACAGGACGAGAGACCCAGTACTTC
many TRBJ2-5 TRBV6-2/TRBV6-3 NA CASRTDQETQYF TGTGCCAGCAGGACAGACCAAGAGACCCAGTACTTC
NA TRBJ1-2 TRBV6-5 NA CASSYLTGLNYGYTF TGTGCCAGCAGTTACTTAACGGGGCTTAACTATGGCTACACCTTC
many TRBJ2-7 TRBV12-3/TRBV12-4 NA CASTSPPRWEQCF TGTGCCAGCACCTCTCCGCCCAGGTGGGAGCAGTGCTTC
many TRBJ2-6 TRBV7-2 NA CASRTRPGANVLTF TGTGCCAGCAGGACAAGACCTGGGGCCAACGTCCTGACTTTC
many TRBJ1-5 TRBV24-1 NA CATQGGVNQPQHF TGTGCCACCCAAGGGGGGGTTAATCAGCCCCAGCATTTT
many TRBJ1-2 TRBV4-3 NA CASSQERSRAGYTF TGCGCCAGCAGCCAAGAAAGATCCAGGGCTGGCTACACCTTC
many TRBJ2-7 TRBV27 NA CASSFRVSYEQYF TGTGCCAGCAGTTTTAGAGTTTCCTACGAGCAGTACTTC
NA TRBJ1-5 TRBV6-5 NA CASSYAMGNQPQHF TGTGCCAGCAGTTACGCCATGGGCAATCAGCCCCAGCATTTT
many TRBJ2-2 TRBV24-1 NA CATRAGTANTGELFF TGTGCCACCAGAGCCGGGACTGCGAACACCGGGGAGCTGTTTTTT
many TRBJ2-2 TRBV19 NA CASSMGGSNTGELFF TGTGCCAGTAGTATGGGCGGGTCGAACACCGGGGAGCTGTTTTTT
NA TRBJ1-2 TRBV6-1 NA CASSPDTYYGYTF TGTGCCAGCAGCCCCGATACCTACTATGGCTACACCTTC
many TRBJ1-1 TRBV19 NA CASARGRNTEAFF TGTGCCAGTGCCAGGGGTAGGAACACTGAAGCTTTCTTT
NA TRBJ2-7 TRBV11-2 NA CASSGALGSEQYF TGTGCCAGCAGCGGGGCCCTGGGTAGCGAGCAGTACTTC
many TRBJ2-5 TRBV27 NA CASSLRGVVGQETQYF TGTGCCAGCAGTTTAAGGGGGGTTGTCGGACAAGAGACCCAGTACTTC
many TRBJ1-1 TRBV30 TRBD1 CAWSGGTGAEAFF TGTGCCTGGAGTGGGGGGACAGGAGCTGAAGCTTTCTTT
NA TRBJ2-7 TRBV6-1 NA CASKRDFTYEQYF TGTGCCAGTAAACGGGACTTCACCTACGAGCAGTACTTC
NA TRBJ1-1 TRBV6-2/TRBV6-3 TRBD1 CASSTGQGADF TGTGCCAGCAGCACCGGACAGGGGGCGGACTTT
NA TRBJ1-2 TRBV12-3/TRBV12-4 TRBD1 CASSPRQGALGGYTF TGTGCCAGCAGCCCGAGACAGGGGGCGCTGGGGGGCTACACCTTC
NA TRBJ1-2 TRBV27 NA CASGGNDYGYTF TGTGCCAGCGGGGGCAATGACTATGGCTACACCTTC
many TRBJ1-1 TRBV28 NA CASRAGLVAEAFF TGTGCCAGCAGGGCGGGACTGGTCGCTGAAGCTTTCTTT
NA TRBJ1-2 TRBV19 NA CASGSTGYTF TGTGCCAGCGGGTCTACGGGCTACACCTTC
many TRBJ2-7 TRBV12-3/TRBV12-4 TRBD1 CASSFPDRTYEQYF TGTGCCAGCAGTTTCCCGGACAGGACCTACGAGCAGTACTTC
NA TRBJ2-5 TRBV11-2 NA CASSLEYGGIETQYF TGTGCCAGCAGCTTAGAATATGGTGGTATAGAGACCCAGTACTTC
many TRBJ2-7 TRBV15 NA CATSRGGYEQYF TGTGCCACCAGCAGAGGCGGCTACGAGCAGTACTTC
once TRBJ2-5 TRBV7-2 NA CASTRGYQETQYF TGTGCCAGCACCCGGGGGTACCAAGAGACCCAGTACTTC
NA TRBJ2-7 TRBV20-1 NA CSAYEPSPREQYF TGCAGTGCTTACGAACCGTCTCCCCGCGAGCAGTACTTC
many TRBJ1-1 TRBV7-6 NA CASSRGGVGTEAFF TGTGCCAGCAGCCGGGGGGGGGTGGGCACTGAAGCTTTCTTT
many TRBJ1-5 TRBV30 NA CAWRGTGANQPQHF TGTGCCTGGCGGGGCACGGGGGCCAATCAGCCCCAGCATTTT
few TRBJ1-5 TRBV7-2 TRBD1 CASTKGDSGYQPQHF TGTGCCAGCACCAAGGGGGACAGCGGATACCAGCCCCAGCATTTT
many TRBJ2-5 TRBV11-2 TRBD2 CASSQGLAGVETQYF TGTGCCAGCAGCCAGGGACTAGCGGGAGTGGAGACCCAGTACTTC
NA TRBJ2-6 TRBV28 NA CASSETTGANVLTF TGTGCCAGCAGTGAAACCACGGGGGCCAACGTCCTGACTTTC
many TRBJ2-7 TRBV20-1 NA CSASASYEQYF TGCAGTGCTAGTGCCTCCTACGAGCAGTACTTC
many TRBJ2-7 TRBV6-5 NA CASRPRAASYEQYF TGTGCCAGCAGACCTCGAGCTGCCTCCTACGAGCAGTACTTC
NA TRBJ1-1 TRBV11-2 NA CASSKIGGLMNTEAFF TGTGCCAGCAGCAAGATTGGGGGTCTTATGAACACTGAAGCTTTCTTT
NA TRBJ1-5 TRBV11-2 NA CASSLAHRSNQPQHF TGTGCCAGCAGCTTAGCCCACAGAAGCAATCAGCCCCAGCATTTT
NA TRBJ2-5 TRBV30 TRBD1 CAWRIRGSRETQYF TGTGCCTGGAGAATCAGGGGGTCCAGAGAGACCCAGTACTTC
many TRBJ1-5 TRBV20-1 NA CSATQVSNQPQHF TGCAGTGCTACCCAGGTTAGCAATCAGCCCCAGCATTTT
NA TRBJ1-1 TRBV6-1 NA CASSVGGGGTEAFF TGTGCCAGCAGTGTGGGGGGTGGTGGCACTGAAGCTTTCTTT
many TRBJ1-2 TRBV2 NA CAGSGGLGPYGYTF TGTGCCGGGTCCGGGGGATTGGGCCCTTATGGCTACACCTTC
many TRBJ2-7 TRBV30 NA CAWALDPTRYEQYF TGTGCCTGGGCCCTGGACCCCACGCGGTACGAGCAGTACTTC
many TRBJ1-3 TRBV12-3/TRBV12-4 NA CASSFQAIYF TGTGCCAGCAGTTTTCAGGCCATATATTTT
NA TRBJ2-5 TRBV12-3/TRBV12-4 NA CASSHMPQGETQYF TGTGCCAGCAGCCATATGCCCCAGGGGGAGACCCAGTACTTC